A selection of T cell receptor beta chains follows, all from one sample in a study of control samples from healthy donors and cancer patients. Produced via immunoSEQ multiplex PCR; TCRdb's table is partial and in-frame only. In the table there are tens of thousands of clones, about 85% of which are singletons. Sequencing input: PBMCs. All receptors derive from a man in his sixties with colorectal cancer. CDR3s include the opening cysteine and the closing phenylalanine or tryptophan. The D gene is left open where the match is weak. The size field is filled for only some rows; it gives once, few, many or a size class.

D gene: -; J gene: TRBJ1-1; V gene: TRBV6-5; clone size: -; CDR3 protein: CASSYSVYLNTEAFF; CDR3 DNA: TGTGCCAGCAGTTACTCGGTTTACCTGAACACTGAAGCTTTCTTT
D gene: -; J gene: TRBJ1-3; V gene: TRBV10-3; clone size: once; CDR3 protein: CAISELENTIYF; CDR3 DNA: TGTGCCATCAGTGAGCTTGAAAACACCATATATTTT
D gene: -; J gene: TRBJ1-1; V gene: TRBV12-3/TRBV12-4; clone size: -; CDR3 protein: CASSFSTAEAFF; CDR3 DNA: TGTGCCAGCAGTTTCTCGACAGCAGAAGCTTTCTTT
D gene: -; J gene: TRBJ1-2; V gene: TRBV11-2; clone size: once; CDR3 protein: CASSLNTGVNYGYTF; CDR3 DNA: TGTGCCAGCAGCTTAAATACGGGGGTAAACTATGGCTACACCTTC
D gene: -; J gene: TRBJ2-7; V gene: TRBV18; clone size: once; CDR3 protein: CASSPLEGVGHQYF; CDR3 DNA: TGTGCCAGCTCACCACTGGAGGGGGTAGGTCATCAGTACTTC
D gene: -; J gene: TRBJ2-7; V gene: TRBV10-1; clone size: -; CDR3 protein: CASSGQTEQYF; CDR3 DNA: TGCGCCAGCAGTGGGCAGACCGAGCAGTACTTC
D gene: -; J gene: TRBJ2-5; V gene: TRBV5-1; clone size: -; CDR3 protein: CASARASNQETQYF; CDR3 DNA: TGCGCCAGCGCGAGAGCTAGCAACCAAGAGACCCAGTACTTC
D gene: -; J gene: TRBJ2-5; V gene: TRBV10-3; clone size: few; CDR3 protein: CAISESRSADETQYF; CDR3 DNA: TGTGCCATCAGTGAGTCCCGGTCAGCTGATGAGACCCAGTACTTC
D gene: -; J gene: TRBJ2-7; V gene: TRBV4-1; clone size: -; CDR3 protein: CASSRVAASSYEQYF; CDR3 DNA: TGCGCCAGCAGCCGTGTAGCGGCCAGCTCCTACGAGCAGTACTTC
D gene: -; J gene: TRBJ1-4; V gene: TRBV29-1; clone size: -; CDR3 protein: CSAQERGFEKLFF; CDR3 DNA: TGCAGCGCCCAGGAGAGGGGGTTTGAAAAACTGTTTTTT
D gene: -; J gene: TRBJ1-2; V gene: TRBV19; clone size: -; CDR3 protein: CASSINLDGYTF; CDR3 DNA: TGTGCCAGTAGTATAAATCTGGATGGCTACACCTTC
D gene: -; J gene: TRBJ1-6; V gene: TRBV30; clone size: -; CDR3 protein: CAWSVGQGNSPLHF; CDR3 DNA: TGTGCCTGGAGTGTGGGGCAGGGGAATTCACCCCTCCACTTT
D gene: TRBD1; J gene: TRBJ1-5; V gene: TRBV6-5; clone size: once; CDR3 protein: CASSGQAFDYQPQHF; CDR3 DNA: TGTGCCAGCTCCGGACAGGCCTTCGATTATCAGCCCCAGCATTTT
D gene: -; J gene: TRBJ1-1; V gene: TRBV18; clone size: -; CDR3 protein: CASSVSQGYTEAFF; CDR3 DNA: TGTGCCAGCTCAGTGTCCCAGGGTTACACTGAAGCTTTCTTT
D gene: -; J gene: TRBJ1-5; V gene: TRBV6-5; clone size: -; CDR3 protein: CASSYDSNQPQHF; CDR3 DNA: TGTGCCAGCAGTTACGATAGCAATCAGCCCCAGCATTTT
D gene: -; J gene: TRBJ1-1; V gene: TRBV5-1; clone size: -; CDR3 protein: CASSLVGQGNTEAFF; CDR3 DNA: TGCGCCAGCAGCTTGGTCGGACAAGGGAACACTGAAGCTTTCTTT
D gene: TRBD1; J gene: TRBJ2-1; V gene: TRBV14; clone size: -; CDR3 protein: CASSRVGQGAQVEQFF; CDR3 DNA: TGTGCCAGCAGCCGCGTCGGACAGGGGGCTCAGGTTGAGCAGTTCTTC
D gene: -; J gene: TRBJ1-5; V gene: TRBV6-1; clone size: -; CDR3 protein: CASSEFWADGAQHF; CDR3 DNA: TGTGCCAGCAGTGAATTCTGGGCGGACGGAGCCCAGCATTTT
D gene: -; J gene: TRBJ2-3; V gene: TRBV24-1; clone size: few; CDR3 protein: CATSIGGLTDTQYF; CDR3 DNA: TGTGCCACCAGTATCGGGGGCCTCACAGATACGCAGTATTTT
D gene: -; J gene: TRBJ2-7; V gene: TRBV19; clone size: -; CDR3 protein: CASRDNFAYEQYF; CDR3 DNA: TGTGCCAGTAGGGATAATTTCGCCTACGAGCAGTACTTC
D gene: TRBD1; J gene: TRBJ1-5; V gene: TRBV2; clone size: few; CDR3 protein: CASRDRPPDQPQHF; CDR3 DNA: TGTGCCAGCAGGGACAGGCCCCCCGATCAGCCCCAGCATTTT
D gene: -; J gene: TRBJ2-3; V gene: TRBV3-1/TRBV3-2; clone size: -; CDR3 protein: CASSPDYTSTDTQYF; CDR3 DNA: TGTGCCAGCAGCCCCGATTACACTAGCACAGATACGCAGTATTTT
D gene: -; J gene: TRBJ1-5; V gene: TRBV6-4; clone size: once; CDR3 protein: CASSARSNQPQHF; CDR3 DNA: TGTGCCAGCAGTGCCCGAAGCAATCAGCCCCAGCATTTT
D gene: -; J gene: TRBJ1-2; V gene: TRBV19; clone size: -; CDR3 protein: CASSPTTANYGYTF; CDR3 DNA: TGTGCCAGTAGTCCCACTACTGCTAACTATGGCTACACCTTC
D gene: -; J gene: TRBJ1-6; V gene: TRBV7-8; clone size: -; CDR3 protein: CASSRTPVESPLHF; CDR3 DNA: TGTGCCAGCAGCCGAACCCCGGTCGAATCACCCCTCCACTTT
D gene: -; J gene: TRBJ2-1; V gene: TRBV5-1; clone size: -; CDR3 protein: CASSLGTYNEQFF; CDR3 DNA: TGCGCCAGCAGCTTGGGCACCTACAATGAGCAGTTCTTC
D gene: TRBD1; J gene: TRBJ1-5; V gene: TRBV19; clone size: -; CDR3 protein: CASSKPGGLQPQHF; CDR3 DNA: TGTGCCAGTAGTAAGCCAGGGGGCCTTCAGCCCCAGCATTTT
D gene: TRBD1; J gene: TRBJ1-2; V gene: TRBV10-2; clone size: -; CDR3 protein: CASSVGQTNYGYTF; CDR3 DNA: TGCGCCAGCAGTGTGGGACAGACTAACTATGGCTACACCTTC
D gene: -; J gene: TRBJ2-1; V gene: TRBV5-1; clone size: -; CDR3 protein: CASSENNEQFF; CDR3 DNA: TGCGCCAGCAGCGAAAACAATGAGCAGTTCTTC
D gene: TRBD1; J gene: TRBJ2-7; V gene: TRBV18; clone size: -; CDR3 protein: CASSPGQGPSEQYF; CDR3 DNA: TGTGCCAGCTCACCCGGACAGGGACCGTCTGAGCAGTACTTC
D gene: TRBD2; J gene: TRBJ2-5; V gene: TRBV24-1; clone size: -; CDR3 protein: CATSDLAASSGRETQYF; CDR3 DNA: TGTGCCACCAGTGATTTAGCAGCGTCTAGCGGGAGAGAGACCCAGTACTTC
D gene: -; J gene: TRBJ1-1; V gene: TRBV5-1; clone size: -; CDR3 protein: CASSLMDPNRVGQKDFF; CDR3 DNA: TGCGCCAGCAGCTTAATGGACCCAAACAGGGTCGGGCAAAAGGATTTCTTT
D gene: -; J gene: TRBJ1-2; V gene: TRBV5-1; clone size: -; CDR3 protein: CASSPVGAHGYTF; CDR3 DNA: TGCGCCAGCAGCCCCGTCGGGGCCCATGGCTACACCTTC
D gene: -; J gene: TRBJ1-5; V gene: TRBV30; clone size: once; CDR3 protein: CAAEKGPGQPQHF; CDR3 DNA: TGTGCCGCCGAAAAGGGTCCCGGTCAGCCCCAGCATTTT
D gene: -; J gene: TRBJ1-3; V gene: TRBV20-1; clone size: -; CDR3 protein: CSASSGLTGNTIYF; CDR3 DNA: TGCAGTGCTAGTTCAGGGCTAACTGGAAACACCATATATTTT
D gene: -; J gene: TRBJ1-1; V gene: TRBV4-3; clone size: once; CDR3 protein: CASSRIAGERSTEAFF; CDR3 DNA: TGCGCCAGCAGCCGAATAGCGGGGGAACGAAGCACTGAAGCTTTCTTT
D gene: TRBD1; J gene: TRBJ1-5; V gene: TRBV7-2; clone size: -; CDR3 protein: CASSSEPGQGAQPQHF; CDR3 DNA: TGTGCCAGCAGCTCGGAACCGGGACAGGGTGCTCAGCCCCAGCATTTT
D gene: -; J gene: TRBJ1-6; V gene: TRBV5-5; clone size: -; CDR3 protein: CASSLAGSISPLHF; CDR3 DNA: TGTGCCAGCAGCTTGGCCGGAAGCATATCACCCCTCCACTTT
D gene: TRBD2; J gene: TRBJ2-2; V gene: TRBV3-1/TRBV3-2; clone size: -; CDR3 protein: CASSRGLAGGSGELFF; CDR3 DNA: TGTGCCAGCAGCCGAGGACTAGCGGGGGGAAGCGGGGAGCTGTTTTTT
D gene: -; J gene: TRBJ1-5; V gene: TRBV30; clone size: once; CDR3 protein: CAWSVWGQPQHF; CDR3 DNA: TGTGCCTGGAGTGTATGGGGGCAGCCCCAGCATTTT
D gene: TRBD1; J gene: TRBJ2-7; V gene: TRBV7-9; clone size: -; CDR3 protein: CASSLAIGGQGYDEQYF; CDR3 DNA: TGTGCCAGCAGCTTAGCAATTGGGGGACAGGGTTACGACGAGCAGTACTTC
D gene: -; J gene: TRBJ1-6; V gene: TRBV5-1; clone size: -; CDR3 protein: CASSPESSYNSPLHF; CDR3 DNA: TGCGCCAGCAGTCCAGAGAGCTCCTATAATTCACCCCTCCACTTT